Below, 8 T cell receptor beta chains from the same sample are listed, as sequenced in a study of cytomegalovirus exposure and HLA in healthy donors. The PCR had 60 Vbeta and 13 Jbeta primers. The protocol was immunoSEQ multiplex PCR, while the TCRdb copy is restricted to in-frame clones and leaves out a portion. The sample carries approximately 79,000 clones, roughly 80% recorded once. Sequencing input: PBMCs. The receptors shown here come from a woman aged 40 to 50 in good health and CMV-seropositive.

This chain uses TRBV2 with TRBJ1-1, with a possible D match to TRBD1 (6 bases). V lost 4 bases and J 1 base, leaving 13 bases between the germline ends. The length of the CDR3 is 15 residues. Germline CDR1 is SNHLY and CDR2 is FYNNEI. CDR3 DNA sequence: TGTGCCAGCAGTGCACAGGGTACGGCGAACACTGAAGCTTTCTTT. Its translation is CASSAQGTANTEAFF.

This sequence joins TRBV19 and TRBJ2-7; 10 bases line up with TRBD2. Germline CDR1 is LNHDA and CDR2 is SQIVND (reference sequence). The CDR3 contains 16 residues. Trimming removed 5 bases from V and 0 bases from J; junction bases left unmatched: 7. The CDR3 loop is CASSASGGPRSYEQYF. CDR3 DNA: TGTGCCAGTAGTGCTAGCGGGGGCCCACGCTCCTACGAGCAGTACTTC.

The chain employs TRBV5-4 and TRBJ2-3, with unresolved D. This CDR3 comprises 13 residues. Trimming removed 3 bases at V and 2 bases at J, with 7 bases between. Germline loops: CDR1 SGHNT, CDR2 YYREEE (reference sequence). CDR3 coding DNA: TGTGCCAGCAGCTCCAAAATCACAGATACGCAGTATTTT. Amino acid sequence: CASSSKITDTQYF.

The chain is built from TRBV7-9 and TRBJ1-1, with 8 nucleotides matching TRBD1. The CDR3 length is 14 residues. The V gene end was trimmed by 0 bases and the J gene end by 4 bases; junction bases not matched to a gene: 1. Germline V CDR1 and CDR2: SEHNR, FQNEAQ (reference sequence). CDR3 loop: CASSLATGGTEAFF. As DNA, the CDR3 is TGTGCCAGCAGCTTAGCCACAGGGGGCACTGAAGCTTTCTTT.

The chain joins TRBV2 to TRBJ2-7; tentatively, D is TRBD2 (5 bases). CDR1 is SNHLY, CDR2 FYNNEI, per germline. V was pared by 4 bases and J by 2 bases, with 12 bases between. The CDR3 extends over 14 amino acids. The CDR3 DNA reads TGTGCCAGCAGTGCTATCTCCGGGACCTACGAGCAGTACTTC. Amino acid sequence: CASSAISGTYEQYF.

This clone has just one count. The CDR3 spells CASRRSGTPGLAFF. The CDR3 region has the DNA TGCGCCAGCAGGCGATCCGGGACACCGGGATTGGCTTTCTTT. The chain uses TRBV5-1 and TRBJ1-1, with TRBD1 as a possible D gene (6 bases). The germline CDR1 and CDR2 sequences are SGHRS and YFSETQ. The V end lost 5 bases, the J end lost 11 bases, and 22 bases lay between the germline ends. The CDR3 runs 14 residues.

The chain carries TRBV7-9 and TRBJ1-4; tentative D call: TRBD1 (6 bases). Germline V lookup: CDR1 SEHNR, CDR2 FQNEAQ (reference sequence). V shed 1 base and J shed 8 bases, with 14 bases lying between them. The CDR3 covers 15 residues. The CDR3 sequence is CASSLVGGVGEKLFF. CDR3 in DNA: TGTGCCAGCAGCTTAGTTGGGGGCGTCGGGGAAAAACTGTTTTTT.

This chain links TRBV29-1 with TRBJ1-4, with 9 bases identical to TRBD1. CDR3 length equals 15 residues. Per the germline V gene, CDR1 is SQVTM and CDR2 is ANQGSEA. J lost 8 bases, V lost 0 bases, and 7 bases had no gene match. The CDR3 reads CSVEDVDRGGEKLFF. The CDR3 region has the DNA TGCAGCGTTGAAGATGTGGACAGGGGAGGAGAAAAACTGTTTTTT.